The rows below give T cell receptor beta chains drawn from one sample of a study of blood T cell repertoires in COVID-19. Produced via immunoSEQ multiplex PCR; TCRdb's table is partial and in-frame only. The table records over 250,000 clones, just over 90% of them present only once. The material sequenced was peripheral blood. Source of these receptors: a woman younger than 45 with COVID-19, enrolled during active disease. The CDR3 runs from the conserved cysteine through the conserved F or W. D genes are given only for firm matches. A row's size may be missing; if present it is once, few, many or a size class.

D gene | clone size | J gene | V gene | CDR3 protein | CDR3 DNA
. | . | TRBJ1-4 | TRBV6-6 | CASSTPAPNEKLFF | TGTGCCAGCAGTACGCCCGCGCCTAATGAAAAACTGTTTTTT
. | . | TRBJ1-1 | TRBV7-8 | CASSPVLNTEAFF | TGTGCCAGCAGCCCGGTTTTGAACACTGAAGCTTTCTTT
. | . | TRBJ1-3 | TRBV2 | CASSGIPTYSGNTIYF | TGTGCCAGCAGTGGTATCCCAACTTACTCTGGAAACACCATATATTTT
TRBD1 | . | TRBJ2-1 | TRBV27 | CASRRTGGTIIEASSYNEQFF | TGTGCCAGCAGACGGACAGGGGGTACGATCATAGAGGCGAGCTCCTACAATGAGCAGTTCTTC
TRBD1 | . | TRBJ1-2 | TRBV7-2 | CASSFARGNYYGYTF | TGTGCCAGCAGCTTCGCCAGGGGGAATTACTATGGCTACACCTTC
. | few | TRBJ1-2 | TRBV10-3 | CAISEPKMNGYTF | TGTGCCATCAGTGAGCCTAAGATGAATGGCTACACCTTC
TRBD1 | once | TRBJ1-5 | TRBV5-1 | CASSLGTGSNQPQHF | TGCGCCAGCAGCCTCGGGACAGGTAGCAATCAGCCCCAGCATTTT
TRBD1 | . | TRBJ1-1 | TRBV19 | CASRTTGDTEAFF | TGTGCCAGTAGAACCACAGGGGACACTGAAGCTTTCTTT
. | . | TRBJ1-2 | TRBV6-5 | CASIAGARDGYTF | TGTGCCAGCATAGCGGGGGCAAGGGATGGCTACACCTTC
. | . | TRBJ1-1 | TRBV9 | CASSVSGLNTEAFF | TGTGCCAGCAGCGTAAGCGGTCTGAACACTGAAGCTTTCTTT
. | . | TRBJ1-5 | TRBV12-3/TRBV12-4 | CASQEQRNQPQHF | TGTGCCTCCCAGGAACAGCGCAATCAGCCCCAGCATTTT
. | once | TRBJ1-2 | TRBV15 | CATSRDVLAGHSYGYTF | TGTGCCACCAGCAGAGACGTTTTGGCAGGGCATTCCTATGGCTACACCTTC
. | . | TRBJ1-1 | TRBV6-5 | CASSAMGAGDTEAFF | TGTGCCAGCAGCGCAATGGGCGCAGGGGACACTGAAGCTTTCTTT
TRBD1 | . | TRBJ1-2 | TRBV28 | CASSSPGQGDYGYTF | TGTGCCAGCAGTAGCCCCGGACAGGGAGACTATGGCTACACCTTC
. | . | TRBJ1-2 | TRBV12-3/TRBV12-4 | CASSQTAQGDDF | TGTGCCAGCAGTCAGACCGCACAGGGCGACGATTTC
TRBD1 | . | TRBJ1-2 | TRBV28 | CASSLTQGDYGYTF | TGTGCCAGCAGTTTAACGCAGGGGGACTATGGCTACACCTTC
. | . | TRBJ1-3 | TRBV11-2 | CASSLVAGPLSGNTIYF | TGTGCCAGCAGCTTAGTAGCAGGGCCCCTCTCTGGAAACACCATATATTTT
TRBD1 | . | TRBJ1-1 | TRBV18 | CASSPVMGQGAEAFF | TGTGCCAGCTCACCGGTGATGGGACAGGGCGCTGAAGCTTTCTTT
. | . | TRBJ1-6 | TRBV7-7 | CASSLLWDFDNSPLHF | TGTGCCAGCAGCTTATTATGGGACTTCGATAATTCACCCCTCCACTTT
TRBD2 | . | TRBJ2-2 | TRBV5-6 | CASSPGLAGGLTGELFF | TGTGCCAGCAGTCCTGGACTAGCGGGAGGGCTAACCGGGGAGCTGTTTTTT
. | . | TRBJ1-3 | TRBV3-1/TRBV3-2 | CASSRNDPGAGNTIYF | TGTGCCAGCAGCCGGAACGACCCAGGGGCTGGAAACACCATATATTTT
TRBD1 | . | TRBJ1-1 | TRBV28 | CASSLYRGRGGNTEAFF | TGTGCCAGCAGTTTATACAGGGGGCGTGGGGGGAACACTGAAGCTTTCTTT
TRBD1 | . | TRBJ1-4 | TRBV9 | CASSRVPGQGTSEKLFF | TGTGCCAGCAGTCGAGTCCCGGGACAGGGCACTAGTGAAAAACTGTTTTTT
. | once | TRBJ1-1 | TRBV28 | CASSLVRENTEAFF | TGTGCCAGCAGTTTAGTCCGGGAGAACACTGAAGCTTTCTTT
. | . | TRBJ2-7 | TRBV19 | CASSNTEQGTYEQYF | TGTGCCAGTAGTAACACCGAACAGGGTACCTACGAGCAGTACTTC
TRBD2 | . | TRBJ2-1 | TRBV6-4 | CASSVEREPYNEQFF | TGTGCCAGCAGTGTTGAGCGGGAGCCCTACAATGAGCAGTTCTTC
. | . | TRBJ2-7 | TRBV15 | CATSRELGQAYEQYF | TGTGCCACCAGCAGAGAACTGGGCCAGGCCTACGAGCAGTACTTC
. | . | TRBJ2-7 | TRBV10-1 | CASSAMKRSEQYF | TGCGCCAGCAGTGCTATGAAGCGTTCCGAGCAGTACTTC
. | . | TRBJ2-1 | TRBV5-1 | CASSVNGQNNEQFF | TGCGCCAGCAGCGTAAACGGACAGAACAATGAGCAGTTCTTC
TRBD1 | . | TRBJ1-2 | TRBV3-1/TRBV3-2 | CASSQMGTGRTGYTF | TGTGCCAGCAGCCAAATGGGGACAGGGCGTACTGGCTACACCTTC
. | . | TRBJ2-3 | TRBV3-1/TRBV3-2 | CASSQDTGTDTQYF | TGTGCCAGCAGCCAAGATACAGGCACAGATACGCAGTATTTT
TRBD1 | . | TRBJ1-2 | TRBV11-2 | CASSLDPPGQGAFHYGYTF | TGTGCCAGCAGCTTAGACCCCCCGGGACAGGGGGCCTTCCATTATGGCTACACCTTC